This T cell receptor beta chain comes out of a study of T cells in pancreatic ductal adenocarcinoma. General study results and limits: This surgical cohort overrepresents the minority presenting with early-stage disease. Tumor-versus-blood clonality comparisons may be biased toward lower tumor diversity.

Only in-frame clones appear in the TCRdb table, and some are missing; sequencing was by immunoSEQ multiplex PCR. The sample consists of around 100,000 clones, 90% to 95% of them appearing once. The CDR3 has 14 amino acids. Germline assignment: CDR1 KGHSH and CDR2 LQKENI. Trimming at V came to 4 bases and at J to 5 bases, leaving 3 bases not matched to a gene. Selected pancreatic ductal adenocarcinoma patients had undergone surgery without neoadjuvant therapy. Notes on this clone: Its specificity is unknown.

V and J are TRBV18 and TRBJ2-1; 9 bases fit TRBD2. The receptor's source is a human donor with pancreatic ductal adenocarcinoma. The sample comprised PBMCs. CDR3 sequence (DNA): TGTGCCAGCTCACGGGCTAGCGGGGACAATGAGCAGTTCTTC. As protein: CASSRASGDNEQFF.